This T cell receptor beta chain was obtained from a study of cytomegalovirus exposure and HLA in healthy donors. Germline values: CDR1 MGHRA, CDR2 YSYEKL. This CDR3 comprises 17 residues. Trimming took 5 bases from V and 5 from J, leaving 23 bases between them. Regarding this clone: Its antigen is unknown.

Whole-study results and caveats: According to an earlier analysis, most TCR beta V segments yielded productive rearrangements about 87% or about 30% of the time. Further analysis, carried out later, found HLA-associated TCR beta chains more clonally expanded than equally common other chains.

Researchers ran the PCR with 60 Vbeta and 13 Jbeta primers. Here immunoSEQ multiplex PCR was the method, and the copy in TCRdb shows in-frame clones only, minus some. The repertoire holds 150,000 to 200,000 clones, with 75% as singletons. Sequencing was done on a sample of PBMCs. The sequence derives from a female donor in good health and CMV-seronegative. The chain uses TRBV4-1 and TRBJ2-3, with D unresolved. CDR3 in amino acids: CASSTLGTGSRRDTQYF. CDR3 DNA sequence: TGCGCCAGCAGCACCCTAGGCACTGGCTCTCGGAGAGATACGCAGTATTTT.